The clone carrying this TCR beta chain was detected ten times or more. What it recognizes is unknown. This record comes from a study of CD8+CD57+ T cells in acquired aplastic anemia. Study information: Sorting CD4+ and CD8+ cells gave DNA averaging roughly 3.2 ug.

It was patients with CD8+CD57+ cell expansion by flow cytometry who were chosen for sequencing. General study results and limits: Researchers report that around 31 CD8+ CDR3 sequences appeared in both patients and controls. Researchers reported that CD8+ Simpson's diversity was not significantly different in patients versus controls.

The use of genomic DNA as template underpinned the TCR beta VDJ and CDR3 profiling. MiXCR, run by TCRdb on the reads, gives a single entry per CDR3 protein. Of 120,000 or so distinct CDR3 sequences listed, nearly 40% are singletons. Trimming cost V 3 bases and J 4 bases, with 13 bases left between them. The CDR3 spans 14 residues. Per the germline V gene, CDR1 is SGHVS and CDR2 is FQNEAQ. This TCR was sampled from a human donor with aplastic anemia. The gene calls are TRBV7-8 and TRBJ2-7; tentatively, D is TRBD2 (6 bases). Material: sorted CD4+, CD8+, or CD8+CD57+ T cells (not recorded which) from PBMCs. The CDR3 here is CASSFGGLRYEQYV. The CDR3, as DNA: TGTGCCAGCAGCTTCGGAGGGTTGCGATACGAGCAGTACGTC.